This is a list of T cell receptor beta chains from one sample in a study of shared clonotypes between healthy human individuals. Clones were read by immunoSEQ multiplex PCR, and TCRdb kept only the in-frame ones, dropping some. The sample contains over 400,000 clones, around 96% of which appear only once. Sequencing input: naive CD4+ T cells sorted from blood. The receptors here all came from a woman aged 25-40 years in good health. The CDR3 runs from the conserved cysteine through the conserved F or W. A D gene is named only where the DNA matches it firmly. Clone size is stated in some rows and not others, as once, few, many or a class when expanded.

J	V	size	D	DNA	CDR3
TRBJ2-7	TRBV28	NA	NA	TGTGCCAGCAACGTAGGGGACGTGGGGCAGTACTTC	CASNVGDVGQYF
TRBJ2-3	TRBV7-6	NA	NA	TGTGCCAGCAGCCCGGACTTACTACGAGATACGCAGTATTTT	CASSPDLLRDTQYF
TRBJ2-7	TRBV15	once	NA	TGTGCCACCAGCAGATCTGGCTTCGAGCAGTACTTC	CATSRSGFEQYF
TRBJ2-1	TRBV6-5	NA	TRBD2	TGTGCCAGCAGTTCCCCACTAGCGGGCCTCTACAATGAGCAGTTCTTC	CASSSPLAGLYNEQFF
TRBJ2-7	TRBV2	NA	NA	TGTGCCAGCAGCGGGACATACGGCTACGAGCAGTACTTC	CASSGTYGYEQYF
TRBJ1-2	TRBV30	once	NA	TGTGCCTGGAGTGTAACCGCTAACTATGGCTACACCTTC	CAWSVTANYGYTF
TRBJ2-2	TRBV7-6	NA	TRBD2	TGTGCCAGCAGACGGACTAGCGTGAACACCGGGGAGCTGTTTTTT	CASRRTSVNTGELFF
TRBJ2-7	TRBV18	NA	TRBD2	TGTGCCAGCTCACCGACTAGCGGGGGGTACGAGCAGTACTTC	CASSPTSGGYEQYF
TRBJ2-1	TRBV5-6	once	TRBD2	TGTGCCAGCAGCCTCCCCCGTGTGACTAGCGGTTACAATGAGCAGTTCTTC	CASSLPRVTSGYNEQFF
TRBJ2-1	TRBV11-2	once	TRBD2	TGTGCCAGCAGCTTAGTTGGGACTAGCGGGAGCGAAGCGAACAATGAGCAGTTCTTC	CASSLVGTSGSEANNEQFF
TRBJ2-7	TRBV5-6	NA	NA	TGTGCCAGCAGCTTGGCCTCACCCCCCGGGTCCTACGAGCAGTACTTC	CASSLASPPGSYEQYF
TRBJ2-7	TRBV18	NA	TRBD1	TGTGCCAGCTCTCCCGGGACAGGGGCAAGGTACGAGCAGTACTTC	CASSPGTGARYEQYF
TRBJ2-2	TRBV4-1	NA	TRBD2	TGCGCCAGCAGCCAAGGTTGGACTAGCGGGAGTTACACCGGGGAGCTGTTTTTT	CASSQGWTSGSYTGELFF
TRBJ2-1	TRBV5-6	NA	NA	TGTGCCAGCAGCGGCTCCCCTGGGACACCCGGGGCATACAATGAGCAGTTCTTC	CASSGSPGTPGAYNEQFF
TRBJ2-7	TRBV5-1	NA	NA	TGCGCCAGCAGCTTGGCGGCAGCGGACGAGCAGTACTTC	CASSLAAADEQYF
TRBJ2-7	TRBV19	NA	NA	TGTGCCAGTAGTGTTGAGGACGAGCAGTACTTC	CASSVEDEQYF